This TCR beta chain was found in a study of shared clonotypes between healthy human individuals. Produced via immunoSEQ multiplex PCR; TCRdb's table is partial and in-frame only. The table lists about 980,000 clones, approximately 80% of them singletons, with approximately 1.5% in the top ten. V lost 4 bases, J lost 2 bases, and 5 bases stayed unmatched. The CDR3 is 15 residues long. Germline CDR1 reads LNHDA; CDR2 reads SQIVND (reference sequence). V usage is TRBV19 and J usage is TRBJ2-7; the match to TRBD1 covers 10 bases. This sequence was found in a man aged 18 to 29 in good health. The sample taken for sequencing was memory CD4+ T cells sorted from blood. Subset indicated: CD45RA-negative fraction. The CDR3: CASSTIGQGAYEQYF. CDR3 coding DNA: TGTGCCAGTAGTACAATTGGACAGGGGGCCTACGAGCAGTACTTC.